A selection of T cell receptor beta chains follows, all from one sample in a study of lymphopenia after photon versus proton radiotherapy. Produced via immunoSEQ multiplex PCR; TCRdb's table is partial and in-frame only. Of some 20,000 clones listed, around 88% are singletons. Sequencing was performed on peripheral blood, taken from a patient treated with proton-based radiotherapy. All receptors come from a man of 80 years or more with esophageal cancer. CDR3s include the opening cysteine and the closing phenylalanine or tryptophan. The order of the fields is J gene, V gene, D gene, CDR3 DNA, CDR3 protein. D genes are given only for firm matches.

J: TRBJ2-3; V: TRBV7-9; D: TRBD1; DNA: TGTGCCAGTCGGGGACAGGGGACAGATACGCAGTATTTT; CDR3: CASRGQGTDTQYF
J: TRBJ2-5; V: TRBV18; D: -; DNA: TGTGCCAGCTCACGACAGTACCAAGAGACCCAGTACTTC; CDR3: CASSRQYQETQYF
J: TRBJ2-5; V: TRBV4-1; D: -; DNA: TGCGCCAGCAGCCAAGCAGGGGAGGTCCAGTACTTC; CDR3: CASSQAGEVQYF
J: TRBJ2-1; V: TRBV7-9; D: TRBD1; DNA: TGTGCCAGCAGCGTACCTTCCGGGACAGAGTACAATGAGCAGTTCTTC; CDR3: CASSVPSGTEYNEQFF
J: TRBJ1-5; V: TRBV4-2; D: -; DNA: TGTGCCAGCAGCGAACGTCTAGGGATTAGCAATCAGCCCCAGCATTTT; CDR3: CASSERLGISNQPQHF
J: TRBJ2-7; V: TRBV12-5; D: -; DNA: TGTGCTAGTGGTTTGTGGGGTGCGTACGAGCAGTACTTC; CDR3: CASGLWGAYEQYF
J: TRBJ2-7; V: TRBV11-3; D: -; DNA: TGTGCCAGCAGCTTAGATCCCGGTAGGCAGTACTTC; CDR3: CASSLDPGRQYF
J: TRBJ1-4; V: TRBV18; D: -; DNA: TGTGCCAGCTCAGTCACTAATGAAAAACTGTTTTTT; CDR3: CASSVTNEKLFF
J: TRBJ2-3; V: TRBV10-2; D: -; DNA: TGCGCCAGCCAATTGACGGCGAACACAGATACGCAGTATTTT; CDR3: CASQLTANTDTQYF
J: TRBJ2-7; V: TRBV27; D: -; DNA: TGTGCCAGCACTAGCAGGACACCAGCCTACGAGCAGTACTTC; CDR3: CASTSRTPAYEQYF
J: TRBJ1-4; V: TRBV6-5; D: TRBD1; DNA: TGTGCCAGCAGGGACGACAGGGGGGATGAAAAACTGTTTTTT; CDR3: CASRDDRGDEKLFF
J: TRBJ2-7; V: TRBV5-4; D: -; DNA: TGTGCCAGCAGGCAGGGGACTTCCCGCTCCTACGAGCAGTACTTC; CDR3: CASRQGTSRSYEQYF
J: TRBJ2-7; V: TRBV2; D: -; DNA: TGTGCCAGCAGATCGGGCGGGGATTACGAGCAGTACTTC; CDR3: CASRSGGDYEQYF